These 9 T cell receptor beta chains were sequenced from one sample in a study of Graves' ophthalmopathy and Graves' hyperthyroidism. TCR beta CDR3 regions were amplified from RNA transcripts. Following a first-round RT-PCR that used HTBI primers, a second-round multiplex PCR was carried out. TCRdb re-called the multiplex PCR reads with MiXCR, one entry per CDR3 protein. The sample has about 640,000 distinct CDR3 sequences; over 40% are singletons. Sequenced material: peripheral blood. These receptors were collected from an adult man with Graves' ophthalmopathy.

This clonotype was found many times. The chain carries TRBV2 and TRBJ2-7; tentatively, D is TRBD2 (5 bases). The CDR3 is 14 amino acids. The germline V gene has CDR1 SNHLY and CDR2 FYNNEI. V was trimmed by 6 bases and J by 7 bases, leaving 19 bases between them. For the CDR3, the DNA is TGTGCCAGCAGATCCGGGAAGGGCTCTCGAGAGCAGTACTTC. Translation gives CASRSGKGSREQYF.

The chain links TRBV29-1 to TRBJ2-7; 8 bases map to TRBD1. After removal of 7 bases from V and 1 base from J, the junction contained 3 bases not matched to a gene. CDR3 length: 12 residues. Germline V gene sequence: CDR1 SQVTM, CDR2 ANQGSEA. CDR3: CSGTGTSYEQYF. In nucleotides, the CDR3 is TGCAGCGGGACAGGGACTTCCTACGAGCAGTACTTC.

The chain employs TRBV7-3 and TRBJ1-2, with a weak D call TRBD1 (5 bases). Germline V gene lookup returns CDR1 SGHTA and CDR2 FQGTGA. V was cut by 5 bases and J by 3 bases, with 16 bases left in between. The CDR3 covers 15 residues. The CDR3 bases are TGTGCCAGCAGCCAAGAGGTCAGGGAGGACTATGGCTACACCTTC. Its protein product is CASSQEVREDYGYTF.

As concerns this clonotype: In this CDR3 the conserved last residue, phenylalanine or tryptophan, is missing, so a read error is likely. The DNA is left out, because the CDR3 cannot be placed on it with certainty; the CDR3 is given as TCRdb lists it. The genes are TRBV6-1 and TRBJ2-5. Looked up from germline, CDR1 is MNHNS and CDR2 is SASEGT. Ends included, the CDR3 has 10 residues. The CDR3 here is CASRPRAQNT.

Of note for this clonotype: A read error may account for a junction end that differs from germline. V is TRBV10-3 and J is TRBJ2-7, with D tentatively TRBD2 (5 bases). This CDR3 spans 17 amino acids. CDR1 and CDR2 from the germline V gene are ENHRY and SYGVKD. The CDR3: CASSFDVRTGGSGEQYF. The DNA for the CDR3 is TGTGCCAGCAGTTTCGACGTACGGACTGGCGGGTCCGGCGAGCAGTACTTC.

The chain employs TRBV7-2 and TRBJ1-2; D perhaps matches TRBD1 (5 bases). V lost 2 bases and J 6 bases, leaving 10 bases between the germline ends. The CDR3 consists of 13 residues. Germline V gives CDR1 SGHTA, CDR2 FQGNSA. In DNA, the CDR3 is TGTGCCAGCAGCTTAAGAACCAGGGATGGCTACACCTTC. Translated: CASSLRTRDGYTF.

With regard to this clonotype: The DNA is left out, because the CDR3 cannot be placed on it with certainty; the CDR3 is given as TCRdb lists it. The CDR3 sequence is CATARWFLPLYLCSAGGASETQYF. The chain carries TRBV25-1 and TRBJ2-5; TRBD2 is taken as the D call from the table, unchecked against the DNA. CDR1 MGHDK and CDR2 SYGVNS come from the germline V gene. The CDR3 is 24 residues long, ends included.

The chain has TRBV5-1 and TRBJ2-7, with 9 bases fitting TRBD2. The CDR3 sequence is 15 residues long. Germline loops: CDR1 SGHRS, CDR2 YFSETQ. V lost 1 base to trimming and J lost 6 bases; unmatched junction nucleotides: 8. CDR3 in amino acids: CASSLRSGGTCEQYF. The CDR3 nucleotides are TGCGCCAGCAGCTTGCGGAGCGGGGGGACCTGCGAGCAGTACTTC.

The rearrangement links TRBV4-1 to TRBJ1-5; TRBD1 agrees at 7 bases. Germline V gene data show CDR1 as MGHRA and CDR2 as YSYEKL. The CDR3 runs 16 residues. Trimming cost V 0 bases and J 2 bases; bases outside gene matches: 4. The CDR3 region has the DNA TGCGCCAGCAGCCAAGATGGTGGACAGGGCAATCAGCCCCAGCATTTT. This encodes CASSQDGGQGNQPQHF.